The following is a TCR beta chain sequence with its context. Its antigen is undetermined. Sequenced by immunoSEQ multiplex PCR; TCRdb stores in-frame clones only, minus some. The sample shows 250,000 to 300,000 clones, around 93% of them seen only once. This entry belongs to a study of T cell responses to AZD1222 COVID-19 vaccine. Findings of the study overall: Increases in Spike-specific TCR breadth and depth were seen after two AZD1222 doses.

Deletions cut 1 base from V and 2 bases from J, with 13 bases between. From germline, CDR1 is SGHKS and CDR2 YYEKEE (reference sequence). This CDR3 contains 16 residues. Doses given second, at about 4 or about 12 weeks, were pooled. This sample comprised peripheral blood, obtained 28 days after the second AZD1222 dose. This sequence joins TRBV5-5 and TRBJ2-1; D gene unclear. The clonotype was recovered from an adult who received the AZD1222 COVID-19 vaccine. CDR3 bases: TGTGCCAGCAGCTTGAGTCCCCGCAGGACCTACAATGAGCAGTTCTTC. It yields the protein CASSLSPRRTYNEQFF.